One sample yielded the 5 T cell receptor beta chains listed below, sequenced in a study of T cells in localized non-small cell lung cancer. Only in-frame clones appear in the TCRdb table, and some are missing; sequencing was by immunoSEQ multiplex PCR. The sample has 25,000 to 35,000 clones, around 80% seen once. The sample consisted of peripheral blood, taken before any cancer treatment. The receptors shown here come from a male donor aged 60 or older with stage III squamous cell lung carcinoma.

The CDR3, as DNA: TGTGCCAGCAGCTTAATGAGGGGGCGAGATGGCTACACCTTC. Amino acids: CASSLMRGRDGYTF. The chain combines TRBV7-9 with TRBJ1-2, with 7 bases fitting TRBD1. From germline, CDR1 is SEHNR and CDR2 FQNEAQ (reference sequence). This CDR3 has 14 amino acids. V lost 2 bases to trimming and J lost 6 bases; unmatched junction nucleotides: 6. Supplemented by reference TRBV7-9 and TRBJ1-2, the full variable domain reads DTGVSQNPRHKITKRGQNVTFRCDPISEHNRLYWYRQTLGQGPEFLTYFQNEAQLEKSRLLSDRFSAERPKGSFSTLEIQRTEQGDSAMYLCASSLMRGRDGYTFGSGTRLTVV.

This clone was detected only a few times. The CDR3 region is CASSAGGATNEKLFF. CDR3 in DNA: TGTGCCAGCAGCGCGGGAGGGGCAACTAATGAAAAACTGTTTTTT. J is TRBJ1-4 and V is TRBV28, with D possibly TRBD1 on 5 matching bases. CDR3 length: 15 residues. V lost 6 bases, J lost 0 bases, and 11 bases lay in between. From germline, CDR1 is MDHEN and CDR2 SYDVKM.

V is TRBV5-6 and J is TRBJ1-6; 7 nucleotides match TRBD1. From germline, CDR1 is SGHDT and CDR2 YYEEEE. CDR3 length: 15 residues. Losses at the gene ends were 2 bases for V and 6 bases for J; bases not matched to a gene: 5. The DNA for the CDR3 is TGTGCCAGCAGCTTAACCGGGACAGTTAATTCACCCCTCCACTTT. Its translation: CASSLTGTVNSPLHF.

CDR3 amino acids: CASSLGTGLGKTDTQYF. Written as DNA, the CDR3 is TGTGCCAGCAGCTTAGGGACAGGCCTCGGTAAGACAGATACGCAGTATTTT. The chain combines TRBV11-3 with TRBJ2-3, with 7 bases aligning to TRBD1. The CDR3 is 17 amino acids. Germline-derived CDR1 and CDR2 are SGHNT and YENEEA. The trim removed 1 base at V and 3 bases at J, leaving 10 bases unmatched.

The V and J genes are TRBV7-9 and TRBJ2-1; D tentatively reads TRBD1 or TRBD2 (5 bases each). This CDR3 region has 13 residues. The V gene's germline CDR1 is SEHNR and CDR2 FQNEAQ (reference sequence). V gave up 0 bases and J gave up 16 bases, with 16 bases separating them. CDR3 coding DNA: TGTGCCAGCAGCTTAGCGGTGAGGGGCGCTGGATTCTTC. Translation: CASSLAVRGAGFF. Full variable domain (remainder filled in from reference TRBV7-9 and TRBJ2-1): DTGVSQNPRHKITKRGQNVTFRCDPISEHNRLYWYRQTLGQGPEFLTYFQNEAQLEKSRLLSDRFSAERPKGSFSTLEIQRTEQGDSAMYLCASSLAVRGAGFFGPGTRLTVL.